A single sample is the source of the 2 T cell receptor beta chains below, sequenced in a study of resident and recirculating memory T cells in vitiligo. Profiled with immunoSEQ multiplex PCR; TCRdb holds only in-frame clones, not every one. The table includes tens of thousands of clones, around 92% detected once. The sequenced sample was blood. These receptors originate from a male donor with vitiligo.

This rearrangement joins TRBV10-3 to TRBJ2-2, with 7 bases identical to TRBD1. The CDR3 is 12 amino acids. J was trimmed by 4 bases and V by 8 bases; bases with no gene match: 1. Germline V gene data show CDR1 as ENHRY and CDR2 as SYGVKD. The CDR3 here is CAIGTVTGELFF. CDR3 DNA: TGTGCCATCGGGACAGTCACCGGGGAGCTGTTTTTT.

About this clone: Other nucleotide sequences in the sample specify the same CDR3. The chain uses TRBV6-5 and TRBJ2-2, with D perhaps matching TRBD2 (6 bases). V lost 7 bases, J lost 4 bases, and 13 bases lay in between. The CDR3 runs to 14 residues. Germline V gives CDR1 MNHEY, CDR2 SVGAGI. CDR3 in DNA: TGTGCCAGCACAGGAGGGGTCAGCACCGGGGAGCTGTTTTTT. Its protein product is CASTGGVSTGELFF.